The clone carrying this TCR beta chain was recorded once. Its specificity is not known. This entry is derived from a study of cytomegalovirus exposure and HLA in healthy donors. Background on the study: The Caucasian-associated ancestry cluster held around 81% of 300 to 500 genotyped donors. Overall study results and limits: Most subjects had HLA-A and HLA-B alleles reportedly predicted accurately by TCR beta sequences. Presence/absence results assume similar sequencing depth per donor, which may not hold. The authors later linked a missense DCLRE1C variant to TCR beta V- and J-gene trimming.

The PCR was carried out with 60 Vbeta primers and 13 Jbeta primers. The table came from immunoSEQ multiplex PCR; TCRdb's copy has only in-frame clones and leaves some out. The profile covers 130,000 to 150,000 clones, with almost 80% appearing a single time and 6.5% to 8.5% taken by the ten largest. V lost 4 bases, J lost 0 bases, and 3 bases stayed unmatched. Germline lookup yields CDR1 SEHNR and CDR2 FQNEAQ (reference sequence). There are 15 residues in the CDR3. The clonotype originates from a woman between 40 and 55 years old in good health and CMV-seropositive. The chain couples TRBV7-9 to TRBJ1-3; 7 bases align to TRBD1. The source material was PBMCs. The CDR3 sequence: CASSSDRDSGNTIYF. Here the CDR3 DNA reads TGTGCCAGCAGCTCCGACAGGGACTCTGGAAACACCATATATTTT.